Presented here are 18 T cell receptor beta chains from one specimen sequenced in a study of T cells in Graves' hyperthyroidism and ophthalmopathy (dated by TCRdb to the late 2010s). Library preparation used multiplex PCR. Instrument on record: Illumina HiSeq 2000. Amplification of TCR beta CDR3 regions was carried out from RNA transcripts. The first round of RT-PCR for the TCR CDR3 was performed with the HTBI primer set and the Qiagen OneStep RT-PCR kit. TCRdb reprocessed the public reads (quality trimming at Q25 with fastp, clone calling with MiXCR) and kept in-frame beta chains. Entries are consolidated by CDR3 protein sequence, retaining the most common genes and DNA. This sample holds a few hundred thousand distinct CDR3 sequences; 11% to 15% were observed only once. Around 13% of the sample comes from the top ten. The sequenced material came from blood. These receptors came from a woman aged 35 to 49 with Graves' hyperthyroidism.

This clonotype was picked up many times. The rearrangement joins TRBV5-6 to TRBJ2-5, with 7 bases lining up with TRBD1. Germline V lookup: CDR1 SGHDT, CDR2 YYEEEE. V trimming: 3 bases; J trimming: 9 bases; junction bases outside the gene matches: 11. The CDR3 runs to 14 residues. CDR3 in DNA: TGTGCCAGCAGCTCCGGACAGGCCTTGGGGGCCCAGTACTTC. It codes for CASSSGQALGAQYF.

This clonotype was seen a few times. The chain employs TRBV6-5 and TRBJ2-6; no clear D gene. Germline V gene sequence: CDR1 MNHEY, CDR2 SVGAGI. V was cut by 0 bases and J by 2 bases, with 8 bases left in between. The CDR3 has 16 residues. CDR3 DNA: TGTGCCAGCAGTTACTCGATTGCGACTGGGGCCAACGTCCTGACTTTC. Its translation: CASSYSIATGANVLTF.

This clonotype was observed a few times. The chain joins TRBV5-1 to TRBJ2-7; D gene unclear. Per the germline V gene, CDR1 is SGHRS and CDR2 is YFSETQ. This CDR3 has 14 amino acids. V lost 0 bases and J 0 bases, leaving 7 bases between the germline ends. The CDR3 loop is CASSLDTFSYEQYF. CDR3 DNA: TGCGCCAGCAGCTTGGATACATTCTCCTACGAGCAGTACTTC.

Details on this clonotype: Being one base from a much bigger clone, this may be a read error. No conserved phenylalanine or tryptophan is present at the end of the CDR3, so a read error is the likely explanation. The V call is TRBV2, the J call TRBJ2-5; 7 bases are a match to TRBD2. J gave up 0 bases and V 4 bases, and 8 bases lay outside the gene matches. The CDR3 has 16 amino acids. The germline V gene has CDR1 SNHLY and CDR2 FYNNEI. CDR3 sequence reads: CASSGIRLADQETQYL. CDR3 in DNA: TGTGCCAGCAGTGGAATTCGACTAGCAGACCAAGAGACCCAGTACCTC.

On this clonotype itself: A clone one base away is much larger, so this may be a read error. V usage is TRBV11-3 and J usage is TRBJ1-1; a weak D match, TRBD1 (6 bases). V was pared by 5 bases and J by 4 bases, with 14 bases between. This CDR3 region has 14 residues. CDR1 and CDR2 (germline): SGHNT, YENEEA. The CDR3 region is CASSEDSLSTEAFF. In DNA, the CDR3 is TGTGCCAGCAGCGAGGACAGTTTGAGCACTGAAGCTTTCTTT.

This chain uses TRBV20-1 with TRBJ2-7; 8 bases line up with TRBD2. Germline V lookup: CDR1 DFQATT, CDR2 SNEGSKA (reference sequence). The trim removed 0 bases at V and 0 bases at J, leaving 1 base unmatched. The CDR3 totals 14 residues. CDR3 nucleotide sequence: TGCAGTGCTAGAGAGGCGGGGGGCTCCTACGAGCAGTACTTC. This codes for CSAREAGGSYEQYF.

This clonotype has more than one count but fewer than ten. This chain uses TRBV4-1 with TRBJ1-5; TRBD1 matches at 8 bases. The CDR3 consists of 16 residues. J was trimmed by 3 bases and V by 0 bases; bases with no gene match: 4. From germline, CDR1 is MGHRA and CDR2 YSYEKL. CDR3: CASSQEAGGPNQPQHF. CDR3 nucleotide sequence: TGCGCCAGCAGCCAAGAGGCAGGGGGCCCCAATCAGCCCCAGCATTTT.

This clonotype came up many times. The genes are TRBV7-8 and TRBJ2-7; 7 nucleotides agree with TRBD2. Germline CDR1 is SGHVS and CDR2 is FQNEAQ. The CDR3 sequence is 13 residues long. Losses at the gene ends were 7 bases for V and 6 bases for J; bases not matched to a gene: 9. In nucleotides, the CDR3 is TGTGCCAGCATAGGGACTAACATTATCGAGCAGTACTTC. Translated: CASIGTNIIEQYF.

This clonotype came up many times. V gene TRBV28 combines with J gene TRBJ2-7, with TRBD2 matching 8 bases. The trim removed 4 bases at V and 2 bases at J, leaving 7 bases unmatched. Germline V gene lookup returns CDR1 MDHEN and CDR2 SYDVKM. The CDR3 contains 15 residues. In nucleotides, the CDR3 is TGTGCCAGCAGTTGGGGCGCTAGCGGGCCCTACGAGCAGTACTTC. Its translation: CASSWGASGPYEQYF.

This clonotype has at least ten counts. The chain joins TRBV30 to TRBJ2-6, with 10 bases aligning to TRBD1. After removal of 3 bases from V and 0 bases from J, the junction contained 8 bases not matched to a gene. The CDR3 is made up of 18 amino acids. From germline, CDR1 is GTSNPN and CDR2 SVGIG (reference sequence). The CDR3 protein is CAWRAGQGTYSGANVLTF. The CDR3 region has the DNA TGTGCCTGGAGAGCGGGACAGGGGACTTACTCTGGGGCCAACGTCCTGACTTTC.

The sample holds many counts of this clonotype. The CDR3 spells CASSPRSAGNYEQYF. CDR3 sequence (DNA): TGTGCCAGCTCACCAAGGTCGGCAGGTAACTACGAGCAGTACTTC. This sequence joins TRBV18 and TRBJ2-7; D not resolved. V was trimmed by 2 bases and J by 3 bases, leaving 14 bases between them. The germline gives CDR1 KGHSH, CDR2 LQKENI. This CDR3 region has 15 residues.

This clonotype was recorded many times. This sequence joins TRBV28 and TRBJ2-1, with TRBD2 identical over 7 bases. The V gene end was trimmed by 3 bases and the J gene end by 4 bases; junction bases not matched to a gene: 6. CDR1 and CDR2 from the germline V gene are MDHEN and SYDVKM. The CDR3 length is 15 residues. CDR3 sequence reads: CASSFVLASYNEQFF. Written as DNA, the CDR3 is TGTGCCAGCAGTTTTGTACTAGCGTCATACAATGAGCAGTTCTTC.

V gene TRBV29-1 combines with J gene TRBJ2-1, with 9 positions matching TRBD2. CDR3 length: 12 residues. V trimming: 5 bases; J trimming: 7 bases; junction bases outside the gene matches: 3. The germline V gene has CDR1 SQVTM and CDR2 ANQGSEA. The CDR3 here is CSVKTSGNEQFF. In nucleotides, the CDR3 is TGCAGCGTTAAGACTAGCGGTAATGAGCAGTTCTTC.

The V gene is TRBV12-3 or TRBV12-4, the J gene TRBJ2-2; 11 bases match TRBD2. The CDR3 totals 17 residues. The V and J ends lost 7 bases and 0 bases, in that order; junction bases with no gene match: 7. The CDR3 DNA reads as TGTGCCAGCACCCGCGTACTAGCGGGAGCGAACACCGGGGAGCTGTTTTTT. Translation gives CASTRVLAGANTGELFF.

In DNA form, the CDR3 reads TGTGCCTTCCGCCGACAGAGACCCGGGGAGCTGTTTTTT. Translating it yields CAFRRQRPGELFF. The chain is built from TRBV30 and TRBJ2-2; tentatively, D is TRBD1 (5 bases). The V gene's germline CDR1 is GTSNPN and CDR2 SVGIG (reference sequence). CDR3 size: 13 residues. V shed 7 bases and J shed 6 bases, with 15 bases lying between them.

This clonotype was seen ten or more times. The gene calls are TRBV12-3 or TRBV12-4 and TRBJ2-2, with 9 bases lining up with TRBD2. The ends lost 6 bases at V and 0 bases at J; junction bases unmatched: 5. The CDR3 sequence is 16 residues long. The CDR3 nucleotides are TGTGCCAGCAGACTGGGACTAGCTTCGAACACCGGGGAGCTGTTTTTT. As protein: CASRLGLASNTGELFF.

This clonotype appeared a few times. The rearrangement links TRBV6-1 to TRBJ1-4; 7 bases are a match to TRBD1. Trimming at V came to 5 bases and at J to 5 bases, leaving 8 bases not matched to a gene. This CDR3 is built from 15 residues. From germline, CDR1 is MNHNS and CDR2 SASEGT. The CDR3 spells CASSPSGQRNEKLFF. The CDR3 DNA follows: TGTGCCAGCAGTCCTTCGGGACAGAGAAATGAAAAACTGTTTTTT.

The table lists this clonotype with many counts. The chain combines TRBV6-7 with TRBJ2-1; 9 positions match TRBD2. TRBV6-7 falls under the ORF class, with uncertain function. Trimming took 0 bases from V and 0 from J; bases not matched to a gene: 12. CDR3 length: 20 amino acids. The CDR3 DNA is TGTGCCAGCAGTTACTCTCACCCTGCTCGTAGCGGGAGCTCCTACAATGAGCAGTTCTTC. Its translation: CASSYSHPARSGSSYNEQFF.